The 18 T cell receptor beta chains below were found in one sample sequenced in a study of cytomegalovirus exposure and HLA in healthy donors (dated by TCRdb to about 2017). Library preparation employed the immunoSEQ multiplex PCR assay. The source is immuneACCESS, and TCRdb retained only in-frame sequences with V and J called. Part of the clones is not carried over; for the studies checked, unresolved V genes explain less than half of this, and the remainder is unexplained. This sample comprises about 170,000 clones, around nine tenths of them detected only once. The biggest ten clones account for approximately 2.2% of the sample. The sample comprised PBMCs. The receptors here all came from a woman younger than 35 in good health and CMV-seronegative.

The gene calls are TRBV19 and TRBJ1-5; 8 bases match TRBD1. The ends lost 10 bases at V and 3 bases at J; junction bases unmatched: 5. This CDR3 contains 13 residues. Germline CDR1 is LNHDA and CDR2 is SQIVND (reference sequence). CDR3 coding DNA: TGTGCCACCACGGACAGGGCCAATCAGCCCCAGCATTTT. This encodes CATTDRANQPQHF.

DNA for the CDR3: TGTGCCAGCAGCGTAGCGGGACTAGCGGGGGAGACCCAGTACTTC. This encodes CASSVAGLAGETQYF. The chain uses TRBV9 and TRBJ2-5, with TRBD2 matching over 13 bases. The V segment lost 0 bases and the J segment 5 bases; nucleotides outside the gene matches: 1. Looked up from germline, CDR1 is SGDLS and CDR2 is YYNGEE. CDR3 size: 15 residues.

The rearrangement links TRBV19 to TRBJ1-2, with 11 nucleotides matching TRBD1. Per the germline V gene, CDR1 is LNHDA and CDR2 is SQIVND (reference sequence). Losses at the gene ends were 11 bases for V and 0 bases for J; bases not matched to a gene: 5. This CDR3 has 14 amino acids. This CDR3 reads CAGTGGTTNYGYTF. CDR3 bases: TGTGCCGGGACAGGGGGAACTACTAACTATGGCTACACCTTC.

The gene calls are TRBV19 and TRBJ1-2, with TRBD1 matching over 8 bases. This CDR3 has 12 residues. Germline V lookup: CDR1 LNHDA, CDR2 SQIVND (reference sequence). The J segment lost 3 bases and the V segment lost 9 bases, leaving 3 bases of the junction unmatched. CDR3 nucleotides: TGTGCCAGCCAACAGGGGGACTATGGCTACACCTTC. Amino acids: CASQQGDYGYTF.

The chain employs TRBV29-1 and TRBJ2-3; 7 nucleotides line up with TRBD2. This CDR3 comprises 21 residues. Germline CDR1 is SQVTM and CDR2 is ANQGSEA. Germline trimming cut 4 bases from V and 6 bases from J; bases unmatched to any gene: 31. The CDR3 here is CSVVVLRVIRGGVLHRDTQYF. CDR3 in DNA: TGCAGCGTTGTAGTACTACGGGTAATTCGGGGAGGGGTTCTGCACAGGGATACGCAGTATTTT.

This clone was counted a single time. The V call is TRBV19, the J call TRBJ1-2; no definite D call. V shed 6 bases and J shed 1 base, with 3 bases lying between them. Germline V gene sequence: CDR1 LNHDA, CDR2 SQIVND (reference sequence). The CDR3 sequence is 11 residues long. CDR3: CASRSNYGYTF. Here the CDR3 DNA reads TGTGCCAGTAGGAGTAACTATGGCTACACCTTC.

The chain links TRBV2 to TRBJ1-2; the match to TRBD1 covers 8 bases. Germline-derived CDR1 and CDR2 are SNHLY and FYNNEI. This CDR3 spans 14 amino acids. V lost 3 bases and J lost 3; bases outside the gene matches: 3. The DNA for the CDR3 is TGTGCCAGCAGTGAGGACAGGGTAGACTATGGCTACACCTTC. Translation gives CASSEDRVDYGYTF.

There are a few counts of this clone. The rearrangement links TRBV2 to TRBJ1-6, with 7 bases aligning to TRBD1. J lost 6 bases, V lost 2 bases, and 7 bases had no gene match. Germline V gene lookup returns CDR1 SNHLY and CDR2 FYNNEI. This CDR3 spans 16 amino acids. In nucleotides, the CDR3 is TGTGCCAGCAGTGAACGAGGGACAGATTCTAATTCACCCCTCCACTTT. Amino acid sequence: CASSERGTDSNSPLHF.

The V gene is TRBV29-1, the J gene TRBJ1-5, with D perhaps matching TRBD1 (5 bases). The V and J ends lost 4 bases and 5 bases respectively, with 21 bases between them. The CDR3 runs 16 residues. CDR1 SQVTM and CDR2 ANQGSEA come from the germline V gene. CDR3 DNA: TGCAGCGTTGTAGTGGAGGCCTCTGGGGGGGATCAGCCCCAGCATTTT. This codes for CSVVVEASGGDQPQHF.

The rearrangement uses TRBV4-3 and TRBJ2-2; D is unclear. This CDR3 contains 14 residues. V was cut by 0 bases and J by 4 bases, with 6 bases left in between. Germline V gives CDR1 LGHNA, CDR2 YSLEER. CDR3 residues: CASSQDSSTGELFF. As DNA, the CDR3 is TGCGCCAGCAGCCAAGATAGCTCCACCGGGGAGCTGTTTTTT.

CDR3 sequence: CASSVPQGGGAQLYDEQFF. For the CDR3, the DNA is TGTGCCAGCAGCGTCCCTCAAGGCGGGGGGGCTCAGTTATACGATGAGCAGTTCTTC. The chain employs TRBV9 and TRBJ2-1; 9 nucleotides line up with TRBD2. The J segment lost 8 bases and the V segment lost 2 bases, leaving 20 bases of the junction unmatched. The CDR3 runs 19 residues. The germline V gene encodes CDR1 SGDLS and CDR2 YYNGEE.

CDR3 nucleotides: TGTGCCAGCAGCGGCCGGGATGATGTCGGGGAGCTGTTTTTT. Translating it yields CASSGRDDVGELFF. The chain is built from TRBV9 and TRBJ2-2, with D possibly matching TRBD2 (5 bases). CDR3 length: 14 amino acids. Trimming removed 3 bases at V and 7 bases at J, with 13 bases between. Germline CDR1 reads SGDLS; CDR2 reads YYNGEE.

The chain couples TRBV4-1 to TRBJ2-3; 9 bases agree with TRBD2. The CDR3 covers 17 residues. The V gene's germline CDR1 is MGHRA and CDR2 YSYEKL. V shed 9 bases, J shed 2 bases, and the junction held 15 bases outside the gene matches. The CDR3 protein is CARFLQVAGATTDTQYF. The CDR3, as DNA: TGCGCCAGGTTCCTCCAGGTAGCGGGGGCCACCACAGATACGCAGTATTTT.

The chain recombines TRBV9 with TRBJ1-2; tentative D call: TRBD1 (6 bases). CDR1 and CDR2 (germline): SGDLS, YYNGEE. V dropped 4 bases and J dropped 5 bases, with 15 bases sitting between them. This CDR3 spans 14 amino acids. This CDR3 is CASSSTGTSYGYTF. CDR3 coding DNA: TGTGCCAGCAGCTCTACCGGGACATCGTATGGCTACACCTTC.

The rearrangement joins TRBV5-1 to TRBJ2-2; the match to TRBD2 covers 7 bases. V dropped 0 bases and J dropped 1; count of bases not matched to a gene: 3. Germline-derived CDR1 and CDR2 are SGHRS and YFSETQ. The CDR3 sequence is 16 residues long. The DNA for the CDR3 is TGCGCCAGCAGCTTGGCTCTAGCGGAGAACACCGGGGAGCTGTTTTTT. Translation: CASSLALAENTGELFF.

V is TRBV9 and J is TRBJ1-2, with D possibly matching TRBD1 (6 bases). The CDR3 has 14 amino acids. The V gene's germline CDR1 is SGDLS and CDR2 YYNGEE. Trimming removed 1 base from V and 8 bases from J, with 15 bases in between. The CDR3 DNA sequence: TGTGCCAGCAGCGTATTAGGGGGGGCGCAGGGCTACACCTTC. Translated, it gives CASSVLGGAQGYTF.

This clone was observed a few times. The chain recombines TRBV13 with TRBJ2-7; D is uncertain. The CDR3 is made up of 14 amino acids. V gave up 1 base and J gave up 1 base, with 8 bases separating them. Germline CDR1 reads PRHDT; CDR2 reads FYEKMQ (reference sequence). The CDR3, as DNA: TGTGCCAGCAGCTTAGAAACAGCTTCCTACGAGCAGTACTTC. Translating it yields CASSLETASYEQYF.

The CDR3 region is CATGETQYF. The CDR3 bases are TGTGCCACAGGGGAGACCCAGTACTTC. This chain uses TRBV7-6 with TRBJ2-5; possibly TRBD1 for D (5 bases). Germline V CDR1 and CDR2: SGHVS, FNYEAQ. V lost 10 bases and J 5 bases, leaving 5 bases between the germline ends. The CDR3 consists of 9 residues.